The TCR beta chain under discussion was sequenced for a study of CXCR3-negative and CXCR3-positive naive CD8 T cells (dated by TCRdb to about 2019). General notes on the study: In total, approximately 140 million TRB reads were obtained, which works out to roughly 1.5 +/- 0.3 million reads per library. Diversity and physicochemical repertoire analyses were performed on around 10 donors pooled from two independent experiments. TRBV-TRBJ cluster analysis included naive subsets from a handful of donors and memory cells from 3 donors. Overall study results and their limits: Naive CXCR3-negative and CXCR3-positive cells from the same donor showed similar TRBV-TRBJ usage, whereas memory cells showed distinct patterns. Because surface CD5, which has been linked to self-reactivity in mice, was comparable between naive subsets, TCR interaction strength was also inferred from TRB CDR3 physicochemical properties. Freshly isolated PBMCs were used for most assays because CXCR3 expression partially decreased after cryopreservation. Compared with CXCR3-negative naive cells, CXCR3-positive naive cells had TRB CDR3s with higher hydrophobicity (lower Kidera factor 4), lower energy, and higher strength and volume indices. Repertoire diversity was comparably high in both naive subsets but much lower in memory CD8+ T cells.

Sequencing was performed on a NextSeq 550. The Human TCR Profiling Kit (MiLaboratory) was used to prepare UMI-labeled 5' RACE TRB cDNA libraries. cDNA synthesis used the entire amount of extracted RNA, and PCR amplification then used the entire amount of cDNA produced. Libraries were prepared in parallel with an identical number of PCR cycles. Under the source paper's analysis protocol: With a minimum of two reads required per UMI, MIGEC and MiXCR pulled out about 52,000 +/- 9,100 unique UMI-labeled TRB cDNA molecules from each library. On average, about 40,000 +/- 10,000 functional in-frame TRB CDR3 nucleotide clonotypes lacking stop codons were found per library. After downsampling to 5000 UMI-labeled TRB molecules per sample, diversity metrics, including normalized Shannon-Wiener and Chao1, were computed in VDJtools. Clonotype-size-weighted physicochemical properties of the central five CDR3 residues (interaction energy, strength, volume and Kidera factor 4) were computed in VDJtools. TCRdb reprocessed the reads into one record per CDR3 protein sequence, lacking DNA. These V and J calls are TCRdb output, not the study's own analysis. This sample's table lists about 6,700 distinct CDR3 sequences. The biggest ten clones account for more than 1% of the sample.

For this clonotype: Its antigen target is currently unknown.

For each CD8+ T cell subset, flow sorting was done in triplicate, and 250,000 to 300,000 cells per subset went directly into RLT lysis buffer. To exclude memory contaminants, naive CD8+ T cells were stringently defined as CD45RO-CCR7+CD27+CD95-. Peripheral blood mononuclear cells were isolated from buffy coats by standard density gradient centrifugation. A FACSAria III was used to flow-sort naive CXCR3-negative and CXCR3-positive CD8+ T cells. Total RNA was extracted from sorted cells using an RNeasy Mini Kit. In the germline V gene, CDR1 corresponds to MDHEN and CDR2 to SYDVKM. The CDR3 goes from the cysteine to the phenylalanine over 16 residues. The coding DNA is unavailable.

This receptor chain uses TRBV28 and TRBJ2-7; no DNA is available, so the TRBD1 call from TCRdb remains unchecked. Sample: naive CXCR3+ CD8+ T cells from blood. The sample's cell subset or site label, in plain terms: CD45RO-CCR7+CD27+CD95- naive CD8+ T cells expressing CXCR3 (TNR3+). This receptor was taken from a human donor in good health. Some clones in this sample may be carry-over from other donors' samples. The encoded CDR3 is CASSLLVGTGYYEQYF.